This T cell receptor (beta chain) was captured by sequencing in a study of blood T cell repertoires in COVID-19. Assay used: immunoSEQ multiplex PCR; TCRdb lists only in-frame clones, some missing. The table has about 59,000 clones, approximately 90% seen once. This clone has only a few counts. This CDR3 has 15 amino acids. V dropped 1 base and J dropped 2 bases, with 11 bases sitting between them. From germline, CDR1 is SGHVS and CDR2 FNYEAQ. This receptor was identified in a man at least 80 years old with acute or convalescent COVID-19. The chain is built from TRBV7-6 and TRBJ1-1; D might be TRBD1 (5 bases). Sequenced input: peripheral blood. The CDR3 loop is CASSLGGVGNTEAFF. The CDR3, as DNA: TGTGCCAGCAGCTTAGGGGGGGTAGGAAACACTGAAGCTTTCTTT. Full variable domain (rest looked up from reference TRBV7-6 and TRBJ1-1): GAGVSQSPRYKVTKRGQDVALRCDPISGHVSLYWYRQALGQGPEFLTYFNYEAQQDKSGLPNDRFSAERPEGSISTLTIQRTEQRDSAMYRCASSLGGVGNTEAFFGQGTRLTVV.